This T cell receptor (beta chain) appears in the sequencing data of a study of OX40 agonist ivuxolimab in advanced cancers. Study details: The patients got ivuxolimab, which is an agonistic anti-OX40 (CD134) antibody.

Study results and caveats: More expanded clones were seen, on average, in CD8+ T cells than in CD4+. At 0.1 to 3.0 mg/kg and by week 6, clonal expansion occurred in CD4+ and CD8+ blood T cells.

Using immunoSEQ multiplex PCR, the repertoire was profiled, and TCRdb retains in-frame clones only, with some absent. The sample lists under 65,000 clones; more than 80% were seen once. As regards this clone: The antigen is undetermined.

The source is an adult with an advanced solid tumor such as melanoma, head and neck, liver or kidney cancer. This material consisted of CD4+ or CD8+ T cells sorted from blood, taken in a trial of the OX40 agonist ivuxolimab.

In DNA, the CDR3 is TGCGCCAGCAGTCCGGGTAGGCACACTGAAGCTTTCTTT. Translation gives CASSPGRHTEAFF. The gene calls are TRBV10-2 and TRBJ1-1, with no clear D. The CDR3 has 13 residues. V gave up 5 bases and J gave up 3 bases, with 10 bases separating them. Germline V gives CDR1 WSHSY, CDR2 SAAADI.